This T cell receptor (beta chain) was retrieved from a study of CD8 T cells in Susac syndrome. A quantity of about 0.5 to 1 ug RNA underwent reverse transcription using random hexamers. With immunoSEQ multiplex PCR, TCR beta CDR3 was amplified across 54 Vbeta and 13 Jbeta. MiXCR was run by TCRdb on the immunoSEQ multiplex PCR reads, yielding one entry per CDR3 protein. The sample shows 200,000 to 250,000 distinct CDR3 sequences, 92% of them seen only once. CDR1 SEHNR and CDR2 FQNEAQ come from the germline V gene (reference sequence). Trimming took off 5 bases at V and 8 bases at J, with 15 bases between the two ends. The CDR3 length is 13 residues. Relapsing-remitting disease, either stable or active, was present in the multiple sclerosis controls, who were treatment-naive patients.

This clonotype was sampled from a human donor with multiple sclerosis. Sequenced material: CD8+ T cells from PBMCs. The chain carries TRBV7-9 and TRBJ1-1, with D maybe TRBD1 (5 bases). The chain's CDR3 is CASSTVGGREAFF. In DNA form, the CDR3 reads TGTGCCAGCAGCACAGTGGGGGGGAGGGAAGCTTTCTTT.